This record covers a single T cell receptor (beta chain). The germline V gene has CDR1 SNHLY and CDR2 FYNNEI. This CDR3 has 15 residues. The record originates from a study of monozygotic twins with inflammatory bowel disease. TCRdb reanalyzed the 5' RACE reads, giving one entry per CDR3 protein sequence and no DNA. Across some 83,000 distinct CDR3 sequences, the top ten clones capture 7.4% of the sample. Sample: blood. The genes are TRBV2 and TRBJ2-4. The receptor's source is a human donor with ulcerative colitis or Crohn's disease, or a healthy co-twin of an affected twin (not recorded which). The CDR3 protein is CASRSDQLAKNIQYF.